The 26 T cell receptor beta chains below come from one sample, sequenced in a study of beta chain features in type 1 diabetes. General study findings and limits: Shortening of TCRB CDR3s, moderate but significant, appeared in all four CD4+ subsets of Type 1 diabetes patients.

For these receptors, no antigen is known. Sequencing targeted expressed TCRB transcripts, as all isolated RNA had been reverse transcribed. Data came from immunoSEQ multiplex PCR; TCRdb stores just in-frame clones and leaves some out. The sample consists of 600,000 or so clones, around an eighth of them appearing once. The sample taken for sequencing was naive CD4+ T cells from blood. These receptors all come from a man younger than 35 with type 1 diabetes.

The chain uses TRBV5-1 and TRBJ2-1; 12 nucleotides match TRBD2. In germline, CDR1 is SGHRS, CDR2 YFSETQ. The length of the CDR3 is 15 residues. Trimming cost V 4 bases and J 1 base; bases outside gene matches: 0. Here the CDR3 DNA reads TGCGCCAGCAGCGGACTAGCGGGGTCCTACAATGAGCAGTTCTTC. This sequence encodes CASSGLAGSYNEQFF.

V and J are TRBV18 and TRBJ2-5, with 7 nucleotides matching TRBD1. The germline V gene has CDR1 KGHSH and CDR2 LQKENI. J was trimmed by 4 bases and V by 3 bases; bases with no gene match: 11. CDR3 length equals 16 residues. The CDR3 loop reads CASSPSGQGVGETQYF. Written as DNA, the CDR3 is TGTGCCAGCTCACCGTCGGGGCAGGGGGTCGGAGAGACCCAGTACTTC.

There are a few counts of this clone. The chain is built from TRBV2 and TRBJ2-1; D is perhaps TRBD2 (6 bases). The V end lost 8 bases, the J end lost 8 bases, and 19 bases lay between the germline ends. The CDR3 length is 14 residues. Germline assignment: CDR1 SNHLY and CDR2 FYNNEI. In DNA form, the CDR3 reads TGTGCCAGCCGGGAGTGGGCCCCGCAGGATGAGCAGTTCTTC. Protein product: CASREWAPQDEQFF.

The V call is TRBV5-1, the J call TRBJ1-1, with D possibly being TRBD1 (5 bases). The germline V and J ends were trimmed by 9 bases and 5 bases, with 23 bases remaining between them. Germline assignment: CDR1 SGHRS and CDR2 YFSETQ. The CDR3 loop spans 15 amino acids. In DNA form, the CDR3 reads TGCGCCACCCACGGAGGCCAACCGGGACGGACTGAAGCTTTCTTT. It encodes CATHGGQPGRTEAFF. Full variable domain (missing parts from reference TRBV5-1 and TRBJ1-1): KAGVTQTPRYLIKTRGQQVTLSCSPISGHRSVSWYQQTPGQGLQFLFEYFSETQRNKGNFPGRFSGRQFSNSRSEMNVSTLELGDSALYLCATHGGQPGRTEAFFGQGTRLTVV.

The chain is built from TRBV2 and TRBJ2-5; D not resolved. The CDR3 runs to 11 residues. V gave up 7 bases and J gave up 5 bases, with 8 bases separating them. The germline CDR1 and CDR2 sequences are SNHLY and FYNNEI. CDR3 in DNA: TGTGCCAGCAACTCGTGGGAGACCCAGTACTTC. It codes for CASNSWETQYF.

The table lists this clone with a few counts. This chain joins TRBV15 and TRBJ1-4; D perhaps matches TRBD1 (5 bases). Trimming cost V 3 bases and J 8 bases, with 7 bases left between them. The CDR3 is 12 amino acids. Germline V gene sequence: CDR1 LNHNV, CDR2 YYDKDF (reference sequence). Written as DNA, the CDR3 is TGTGCCACCAGCAGCCCAGGGGAAAAACTGTTTTTT. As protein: CATSSPGEKLFF.

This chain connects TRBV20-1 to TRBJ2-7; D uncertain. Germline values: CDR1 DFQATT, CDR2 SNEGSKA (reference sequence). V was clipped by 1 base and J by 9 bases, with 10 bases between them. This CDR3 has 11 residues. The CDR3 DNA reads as TGCAGTGCTAGAGGACCGAGTGCGCAGTACTTC. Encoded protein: CSARGPSAQYF.

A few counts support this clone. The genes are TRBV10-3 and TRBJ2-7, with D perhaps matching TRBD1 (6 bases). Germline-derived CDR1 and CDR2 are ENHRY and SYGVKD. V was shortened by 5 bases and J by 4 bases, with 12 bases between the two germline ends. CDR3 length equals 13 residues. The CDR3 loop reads CAISTGLGYEQYF. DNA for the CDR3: TGTGCCATCAGTACAGGGTTAGGTTACGAGCAGTACTTC.

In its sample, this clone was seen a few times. The CDR3 DNA reads TGCAGCGTTGAACCGGGGACAGGGGCAGCCTACGAGCAGTACTTC. It encodes CSVEPGTGAAYEQYF. The chain recombines TRBV29-1 with TRBJ2-7, with 10 bases matching TRBD1. Looked up from germline, CDR1 is SQVTM and CDR2 is ANQGSEA. CDR3 size: 15 residues. V was pared by 2 bases and J by 2 bases, with 6 bases of the junction left unmatched.

The CDR3 DNA reads as TGTGCCAGCAGCTCGTCCTTAGCCAAAAACATTCAGTACTTC. Translation: CASSSSLAKNIQYF. V gene TRBV7-2 combines with J gene TRBJ2-4; D call uncertain. V was trimmed by 4 bases and J by 0 bases, leaving 7 bases between them. This CDR3 region has 14 residues. Germline V gene lookup returns CDR1 SGHTA and CDR2 FQGNSA. Supplemented by reference TRBV7-2 and TRBJ2-4, the full variable domain reads GAGVSQSPSNKVTEKGKDVELRCDPISGHTALYWYRQSLGQGLEFLIYFQGNSAPDKSGLPSDRFSAERTGGSVSTLTIQRTQQEDSAVYLCASSSSLAKNIQYFGAGTRLSVL.

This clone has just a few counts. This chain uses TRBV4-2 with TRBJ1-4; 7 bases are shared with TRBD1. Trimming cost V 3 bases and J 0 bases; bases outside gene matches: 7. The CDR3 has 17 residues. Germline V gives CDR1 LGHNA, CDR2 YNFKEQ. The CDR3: CASSQRTGGTTNEKLFF. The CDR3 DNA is TGTGCCAGCAGCCAGCGGACAGGAGGGACAACTAATGAAAAACTGTTTTTT.

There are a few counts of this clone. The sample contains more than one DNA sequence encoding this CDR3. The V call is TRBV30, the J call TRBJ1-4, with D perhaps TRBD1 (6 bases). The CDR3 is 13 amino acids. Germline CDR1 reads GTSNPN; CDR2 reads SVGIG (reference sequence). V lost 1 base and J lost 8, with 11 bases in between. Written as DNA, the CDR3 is TGTGCCTGGAGTGCCAGGGGCGGCGAAAAACTGTTTTTT. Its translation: CAWSARGGEKLFF.

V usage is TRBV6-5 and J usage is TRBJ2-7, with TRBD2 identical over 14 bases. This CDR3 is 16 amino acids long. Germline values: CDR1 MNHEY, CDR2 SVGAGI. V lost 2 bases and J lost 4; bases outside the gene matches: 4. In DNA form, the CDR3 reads TGTGCCAGCAGTTACACTGGGACTAGCGGGGGATACGAGCAGTACTTC. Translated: CASSYTGTSGGYEQYF.

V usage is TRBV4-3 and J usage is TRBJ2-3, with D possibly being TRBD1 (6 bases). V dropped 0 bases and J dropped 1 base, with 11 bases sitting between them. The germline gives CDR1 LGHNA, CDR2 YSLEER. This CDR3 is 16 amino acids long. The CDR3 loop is CASSQDRKGGTDTQYF. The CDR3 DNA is TGCGCCAGCAGCCAAGATCGTAAGGGGGGCACAGATACGCAGTATTTT.

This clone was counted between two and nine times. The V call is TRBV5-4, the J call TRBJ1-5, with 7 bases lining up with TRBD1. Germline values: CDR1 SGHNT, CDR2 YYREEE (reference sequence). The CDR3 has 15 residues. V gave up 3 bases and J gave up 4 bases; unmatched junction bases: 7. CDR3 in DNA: TGTGCCAGCAGCTCCGAACCGGGACAGAATCAGCCCCAGCATTTT. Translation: CASSSEPGQNQPQHF. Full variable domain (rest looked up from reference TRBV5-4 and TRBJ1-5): ETGVTQSPTHLIKTRGQQVTLRCSSQSGHNTVSWYQQALGQGPQFIFQYYREEENGRGNFPPRFSGLQFPNYSSELNVNALELDDSALYLCASSSEPGQNQPQHFGDGTRLSIL.

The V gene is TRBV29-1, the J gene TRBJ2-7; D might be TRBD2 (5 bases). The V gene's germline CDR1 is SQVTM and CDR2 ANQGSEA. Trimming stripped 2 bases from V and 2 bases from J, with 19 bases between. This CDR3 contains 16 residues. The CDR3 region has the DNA TGCAGCGTTGAATACGGACCCCGACGGGGAACCTACGAGCAGTACTTC. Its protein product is CSVEYGPRRGTYEQYF.

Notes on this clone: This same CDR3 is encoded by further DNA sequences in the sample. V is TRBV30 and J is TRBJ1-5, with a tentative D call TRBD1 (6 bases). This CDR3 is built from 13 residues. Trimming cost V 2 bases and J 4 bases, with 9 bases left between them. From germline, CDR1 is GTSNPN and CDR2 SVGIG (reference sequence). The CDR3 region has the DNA TGTGCCTGGAGTTTCAGGGGAAATCAGCCCCAGCATTTT. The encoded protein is CAWSFRGNQPQHF.

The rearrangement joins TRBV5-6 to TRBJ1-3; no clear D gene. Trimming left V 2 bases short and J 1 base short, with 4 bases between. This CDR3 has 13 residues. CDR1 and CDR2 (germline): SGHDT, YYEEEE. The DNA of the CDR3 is TGTGCCAGCAGCTTCATATCTGGAAACACCATATATTTT. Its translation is CASSFISGNTIYF.

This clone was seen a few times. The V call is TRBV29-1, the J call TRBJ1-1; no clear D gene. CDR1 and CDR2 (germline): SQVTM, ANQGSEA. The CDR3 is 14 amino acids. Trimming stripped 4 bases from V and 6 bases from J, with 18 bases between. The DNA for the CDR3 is TGCAGCGTTGCCTCCCGGGTATATCAGGCTGAAGCTTTCTTT. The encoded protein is CSVASRVYQAEAFF.

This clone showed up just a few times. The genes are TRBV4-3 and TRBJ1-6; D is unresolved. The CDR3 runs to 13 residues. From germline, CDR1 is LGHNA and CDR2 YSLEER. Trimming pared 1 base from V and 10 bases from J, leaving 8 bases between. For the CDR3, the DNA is TGCGCCAGCAGCCAAGTTGGCGGGTCACCCCTCCACTTT. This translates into CASSQVGGSPLHF.

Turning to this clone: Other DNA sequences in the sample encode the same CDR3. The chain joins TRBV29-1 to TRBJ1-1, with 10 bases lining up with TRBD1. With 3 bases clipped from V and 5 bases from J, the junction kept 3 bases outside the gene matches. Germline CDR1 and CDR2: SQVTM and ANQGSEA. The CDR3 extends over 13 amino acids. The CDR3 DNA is TGCAGCGTTGAGGGACAGGGGTTGACTGAAGCTTTCTTT. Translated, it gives CSVEGQGLTEAFF.

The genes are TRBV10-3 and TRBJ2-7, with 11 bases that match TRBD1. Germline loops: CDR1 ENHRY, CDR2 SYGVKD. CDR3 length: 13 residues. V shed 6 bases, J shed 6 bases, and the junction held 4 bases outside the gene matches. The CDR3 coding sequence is TGTGCCATCAGGGGGACAGGGGGGCCCGAGCAGTACTTC. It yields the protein CAIRGTGGPEQYF.

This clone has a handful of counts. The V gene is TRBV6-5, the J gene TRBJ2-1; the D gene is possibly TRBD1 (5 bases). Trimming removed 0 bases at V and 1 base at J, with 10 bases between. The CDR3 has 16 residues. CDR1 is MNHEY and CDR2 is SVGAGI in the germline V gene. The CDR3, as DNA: TGTGCCAGCAGTTACTCGACAGCAGGGTCCTACAATGAGCAGTTCTTC. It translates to CASSYSTAGSYNEQFF.

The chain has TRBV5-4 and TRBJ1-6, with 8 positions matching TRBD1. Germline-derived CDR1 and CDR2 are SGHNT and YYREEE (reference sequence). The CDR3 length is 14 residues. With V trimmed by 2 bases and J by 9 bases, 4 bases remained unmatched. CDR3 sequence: CASSFDRGSSPLHF. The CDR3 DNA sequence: TGTGCCAGCAGCTTCGACAGGGGAAGTTCACCCCTCCACTTT.

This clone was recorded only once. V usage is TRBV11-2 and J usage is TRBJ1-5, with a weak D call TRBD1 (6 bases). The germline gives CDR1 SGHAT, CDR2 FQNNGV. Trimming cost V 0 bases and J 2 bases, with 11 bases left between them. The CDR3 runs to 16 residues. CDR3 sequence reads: CASSLDWGLRNQPQHF. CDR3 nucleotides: TGTGCCAGCAGCTTAGATTGGGGGCTGCGCAATCAGCCCCAGCATTTT.

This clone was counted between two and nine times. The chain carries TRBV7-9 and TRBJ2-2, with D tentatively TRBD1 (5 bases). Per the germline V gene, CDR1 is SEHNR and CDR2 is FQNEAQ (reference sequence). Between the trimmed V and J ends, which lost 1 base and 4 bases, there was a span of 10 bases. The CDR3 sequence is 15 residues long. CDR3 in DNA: TGTGCCAGCAGCTTAGTACAGGCCTTCACCGGGGAGCTGTTTTTT. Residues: CASSLVQAFTGELFF. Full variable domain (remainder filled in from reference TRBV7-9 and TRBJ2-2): DTGVSQNPRHKITKRGQNVTFRCDPISEHNRLYWYRQTLGQGPEFLTYFQNEAQLEKSRLLSDRFSAERPKGSFSTLEIQRTEQGDSAMYLCASSLVQAFTGELFFGEGSRLTVL.